These 25 T cell receptor beta chains came from one sample sequenced in a study of human thymus T cells. Profiled with immunoSEQ multiplex PCR; TCRdb holds only in-frame clones, not every one. The data show 35,000 to 45,000 clones, about 94% seen once. The specimen was blood. These receptor sequences come from a boy under three years old with a congenital heart defect but otherwise immunologically healthy.

This chain links TRBV10-3 with TRBJ2-3; 14 bases are shared with TRBD2. This CDR3 has 20 amino acids. Germline V gene lookup returns CDR1 ENHRY and CDR2 SYGVKD. J lost 0 bases, V lost 3 bases, and 11 bases had no gene match. CDR3 region: CAISDTRGLAGVISTDTQYF. As DNA, the CDR3 is TGTGCCATCAGTGATACAAGGGGACTAGCGGGGGTCATTAGCACAGATACGCAGTATTTT.

This sequence joins TRBV7-2 and TRBJ2-3, with D possibly being TRBD1 (5 bases). The length of the CDR3 is 14 residues. V dropped 0 bases and J dropped 2 bases, with 6 bases sitting between them. Per germline, CDR1 SGHTA and CDR2 FQGNSA. CDR3: CASSLARATDTQYF. DNA for the CDR3: TGTGCCAGCAGCTTAGCCAGGGCCACAGATACGCAGTATTTT. Full variable domain (rest looked up from reference TRBV7-2 and TRBJ2-3): GAGVSQSPSNKVTEKGKDVELRCDPISGHTALYWYRQSLGQGLEFLIYFQGNSAPDKSGLPSDRFSAERTGGSVSTLTIQRTQQEDSAVYLCASSLARATDTQYFGPGTRLTVL.

This clone was seen a single time. The genes are TRBV4-3 and TRBJ2-7; 11 positions agree with TRBD1. Germline values: CDR1 LGHNA, CDR2 YSLEER. CDR3 size: 14 residues. Unmatched junction bases numbered 3, after V lost 5 bases and J lost 3 bases. The CDR3 nucleotides are TGCGCCAGCAGCGCCGGGACAGGGGGCTACGAGCAGTACTTC. Translating gives CASSAGTGGYEQYF.

The chain links TRBV28 to TRBJ2-7, with a weak D call TRBD2 (6 bases). The CDR3 totals 12 residues. Trimming pared 3 bases from V and 6 bases from J, leaving 9 bases between. The germline CDR1 and CDR2 sequences are MDHEN and SYDVKM. DNA of the CDR3: TGTGCCAGCAGTTTGACTAGGCTCGAGCAGTACTTC. This gives the protein CASSLTRLEQYF.

The chain couples TRBV10-3 to TRBJ2-2, with TRBD2 matching over 7 bases. Germline V gene data show CDR1 as ENHRY and CDR2 as SYGVKD. CDR3 length: 14 residues. With 5 bases clipped from V and 3 bases from J, the junction kept 3 bases outside the gene matches. The CDR3 loop reads CAISPGRDTGELFF. The CDR3 DNA reads as TGTGCCATCAGTCCTGGGAGGGACACCGGGGAGCTGTTTTTT.

V usage is TRBV4-2 and J usage is TRBJ1-1; D gene uncertain. V lost 0 bases to trimming and J lost 5 bases, with 4 bases between them. The CDR3 has 12 amino acids. The germline CDR1 and CDR2 sequences are LGHNA and YNFKEQ. CDR3 amino acids: CASSQDHTEAFF. In DNA form, the CDR3 reads TGTGCCAGCAGCCAAGATCATACTGAAGCTTTCTTT.

This clone came up once. The rearrangement links TRBV7-2 to TRBJ2-7; D gene uncertain. V lost 3 bases and J 2 bases, leaving 2 bases between the germline ends. The germline gives CDR1 SGHTA, CDR2 FQGNSA. The CDR3 spans 11 residues. The CDR3 protein is CASSFTYEQYF. DNA of the CDR3: TGTGCCAGCAGCTTTACCTACGAGCAGTACTTC. Full variable domain (remainder filled in from reference TRBV7-2 and TRBJ2-7): GAGVSQSPSNKVTEKGKDVELRCDPISGHTALYWYRQSLGQGLEFLIYFQGNSAPDKSGLPSDRFSAERTGGSVSTLTIQRTQQEDSAVYLCASSFTYEQYFGPGTRLTVT.

The chain recombines TRBV4-1 with TRBJ2-1; weak D call: TRBD2 (6 bases). Trimming took off 1 base at V and 7 bases at J, with 17 bases between the two ends. This CDR3 has 16 residues. Germline CDR1 and CDR2: MGHRA and YSYEKL. The CDR3 coding sequence is TGCGCCAGCAGCCAAGTTTGGCGACTAGATCGGAATGAGCAGTTCTTC. This encodes CASSQVWRLDRNEQFF.

V gene TRBV27 combines with J gene TRBJ2-1; 8 bases align to TRBD1. CDR1 is MNHEY and CDR2 is SMNVEV in the germline V gene (reference sequence). The CDR3 is 13 residues long. J was trimmed by 7 bases and V by 9 bases; bases with no gene match: 8. The CDR3 DNA reads as TGTGCCAGTCGGACAGGGAGAGTGAATGAGCAGTTCTTC. Translation gives CASRTGRVNEQFF.

V and J are TRBV6-4 and TRBJ2-1; D unclear. The CDR3 contains 14 residues. V lost 7 bases to trimming and J lost 0 bases, with 10 bases between them. Per germline, CDR1 MRHNA and CDR2 SNTAGT. Here the CDR3 DNA reads TGTGCCAGCACCATGGGAAGCTCCTACAATGAGCAGTTCTTC. Its translation: CASTMGSSYNEQFF.

The J gene is TRBJ1-6, the V gene TRBV11-2; D perhaps matches TRBD1 (5 bases). V lost 5 bases to trimming and J lost 0 bases, with 17 bases between them. Germline CDR1 and CDR2: SGHAT and FQNNGV. The CDR3 totals 18 residues. This chain's CDR3 is CASSRGRPLSSYNSPLHF. CDR3 DNA sequence: TGTGCCAGCAGCCGGGGACGGCCTTTGAGCTCCTATAATTCACCCCTCCACTTT.

This chain joins TRBV7-9 and TRBJ1-4, with TRBD1 as a possible D gene (6 bases). Germline CDR1 is SEHNR and CDR2 is FQNEAQ (reference sequence). Trimming stripped 4 bases from V and 0 bases from J, with 9 bases between. The CDR3 extends over 15 amino acids. The CDR3 is CASSSGETTNEKLFF. Here the CDR3 DNA reads TGTGCCAGCAGCTCAGGGGAAACAACTAATGAAAAACTGTTTTTT.

The rearrangement joins TRBV27 to TRBJ2-7; 14 positions agree with TRBD2. V shed 4 bases and J 6 bases; nucleotides not matched to a gene: 17. Germline assignment: CDR1 MNHEY and CDR2 SMNVEV (reference sequence). The CDR3 is 19 residues long. The DNA for the CDR3 is TGTGCCAGCAGTTCCTTCCGGGGACTAGCGGGGGACCTTCGTTCCGAGCAGTACTTC. This gives the protein CASSSFRGLAGDLRSEQYF.

The V gene is TRBV27, the J gene TRBJ2-7; D gene ambiguous. The ends were cut back, 5 bases at V and 7 bases at J, with 15 bases in the middle. The germline gives CDR1 MNHEY, CDR2 SMNVEV (reference sequence). The CDR3 sequence is 13 residues long. CDR3 loop: CASSPSLGREQYF. The CDR3, as DNA: TGTGCCAGCAGTCCGAGTTTGGGTCGTGAGCAGTACTTC.

The CDR3 here is CASSDVSEQYF. Written as DNA, the CDR3 is TGTGCCAGCAGTGACGTTAGCGAGCAGTACTTC. V usage is TRBV6-4 and J usage is TRBJ2-7, with D unclear. Per the germline V gene, CDR1 is MRHNA and CDR2 is SNTAGT. Trimming took off 2 bases at V and 6 bases at J, with 5 bases between the two ends. The CDR3 length is 11 residues.

This chain connects TRBV19 to TRBJ1-1; 10 bases match TRBD1. V shed 6 bases, J shed 2 bases, and the junction held 3 bases outside the gene matches. Germline CDR1 reads LNHDA; CDR2 reads SQIVND (reference sequence). CDR3 length: 14 amino acids. The CDR3 reads CASSRDRGNTEAFF. In DNA, the CDR3 is TGTGCCAGTAGCCGGGACAGGGGCAACACTGAAGCTTTCTTT. Together with reference TRBV19 and TRBJ1-1, the CDR3 gives the full variable domain: DGGITQSPKYLFRKEGQNVTLSCEQNLNHDAMYWYRQDPGQGLRLIYYSQIVNDFQKGDIAEGYSVSREKKESFPLTVTSAQKNPTAFYLCASSRDRGNTEAFFGQGTRLTVV.

In its sample, this clone was seen once. The chain has TRBV14 and TRBJ2-1; 7 bases match TRBD1. J was trimmed by 3 bases and V by 2 bases; bases with no gene match: 7. Germline-derived CDR1 and CDR2 are SGHDN and FVKESK. The CDR3 length is 16 residues. For the CDR3, the DNA is TGTGCCAGCAGCCAACTACAGGGGTCATACTACAATGAGCAGTTCTTC. Translation: CASSQLQGSYYNEQFF.

The rearrangement uses TRBV28 and TRBJ2-7; 8 positions agree with TRBD2. This CDR3 region has 15 residues. Germline assignment: CDR1 MDHEN and CDR2 SYDVKM. The V and J ends lost 7 bases and 3 bases, in that order; junction bases with no gene match: 11. CDR3 residues: CASTLGTSPVYEQYF. The CDR3 coding sequence is TGTGCCAGCACCCTCGGGACTAGTCCGGTCTACGAGCAGTACTTC. Full variable domain (missing parts from reference TRBV28 and TRBJ2-7): DVKVTQSSRYLVKRTGEKVFLECVQDMDHENMFWYRQDPGLGLRLIYFSYDVKMKEKGDIPEGYSVSREKKERFSLILESASTNQTSMYLCASTLGTSPVYEQYFGPGTRLTVT.

This CDR3 reads CASSLDPRGVGYSNQPQHF. DNA for the CDR3: TGTGCCAGCAGCTTAGATCCCAGGGGAGTGGGATATAGCAATCAGCCCCAGCATTTT. This chain links TRBV7-6 with TRBJ1-5; a weak D match, TRBD1 (6 bases). This CDR3 region has 19 residues. The germline CDR1 and CDR2 sequences are SGHVS and FNYEAQ. Between the trimmed V and J ends, which lost 1 base and 0 bases, there was a span of 19 bases.

The genes are TRBV27 and TRBJ2-7; D ambiguous. Germline V gene data show CDR1 as MNHEY and CDR2 as SMNVEV (reference sequence). Between the trimmed V and J ends, which lost 8 bases and 4 bases, there was a span of 15 bases. This CDR3 spans 13 amino acids. CDR3 bases: TGTGCCAGCGCCTCAGGAGCCAGGTACGAGCAGTACTTC. Translation: CASASGARYEQYF.

This clone appeared once. The rearrangement uses TRBV27 and TRBJ2-3; D is possibly TRBD2 (7 bases). CDR1 and CDR2 (germline): MNHEY, SMNVEV (reference sequence). CDR3 length: 16 residues. Trimming removed 1 base from V and 1 base from J, with 12 bases in between. The CDR3 here is CASSLLLGGGTDTQYF. The CDR3 region has the DNA TGTGCCAGCAGTTTATTGCTAGGGGGGGGCACAGATACGCAGTATTTT.

The rearrangement links TRBV11-3 to TRBJ1-3; D is unclear. CDR1 is SGHNT, CDR2 YENEEA, per germline. This CDR3 is 15 amino acids long. Trimming shortened V by 3 bases and J by 0 bases, and 9 bases separated the two germline ends. The CDR3 DNA reads TGTGCCAGCAGCTTGAGGGTCTTCTCTGGAAACACCATATATTTT. Its protein product is CASSLRVFSGNTIYF.

This clone showed up just once. CDR3 sequence: CSVDLQAGNTIYF. CDR3 nucleotides: TGCAGCGTTGACCTCCAGGCTGGAAACACCATATATTTT. The chain carries TRBV29-1 and TRBJ1-3; D is uncertain. This CDR3 is built from 13 residues. Germline CDR1 is SQVTM and CDR2 is ANQGSEA. V lost 3 bases and J lost 2, with 8 bases in between.

The CDR3 loop reads CACDGWEWDGYTF. The CDR3 DNA reads TGTGCCTGCGATGGGTGGGAGTGGGATGGCTACACCTTC. The chain combines TRBV28 with TRBJ1-2, with D unclear. CDR1 is MDHEN, CDR2 SYDVKM, per germline. The CDR3 has 13 residues. The V gene lost 11 bases and the J gene lost 6 bases, with 19 bases spanning the gap.

The CDR3 loop reads CASSLGYEQFF. CDR3 DNA: TGTGCCAGCAGCTTAGGGTATGAGCAGTTCTTC. V usage is TRBV5-6 and J usage is TRBJ2-1; D call uncertain. V shed 2 bases and J shed 8 bases, with 5 bases lying between them. The CDR3 covers 11 residues. Germline assignment: CDR1 SGHDT and CDR2 YYEEEE.